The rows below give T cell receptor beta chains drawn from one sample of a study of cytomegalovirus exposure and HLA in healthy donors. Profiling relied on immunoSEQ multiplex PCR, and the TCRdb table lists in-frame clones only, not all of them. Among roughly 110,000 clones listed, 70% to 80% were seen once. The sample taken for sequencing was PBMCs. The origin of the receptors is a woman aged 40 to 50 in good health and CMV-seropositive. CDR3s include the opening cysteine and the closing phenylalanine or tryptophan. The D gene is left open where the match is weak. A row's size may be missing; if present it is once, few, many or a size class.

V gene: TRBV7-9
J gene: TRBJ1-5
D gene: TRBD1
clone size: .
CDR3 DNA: TGTGCCAGCAGCTTAGCCAGGGGGCCCTATAGCAATCAGCCCCAGCATTTT
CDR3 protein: CASSLARGPYSNQPQHF

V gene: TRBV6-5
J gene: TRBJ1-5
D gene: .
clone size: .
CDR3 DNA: TGTGCCAGCAGGGGGACTGTGAATAGCAATCAGCCCCAGCATTTT
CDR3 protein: CASRGTVNSNQPQHF

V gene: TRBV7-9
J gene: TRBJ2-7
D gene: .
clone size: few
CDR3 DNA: TGTGCCAGCAGCTTTAACTACGAGCAGTACTTC
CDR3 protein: CASSFNYEQYF

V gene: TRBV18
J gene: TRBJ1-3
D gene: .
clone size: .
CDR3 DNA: TGTGCCAGCTCACCGGCGGGAGGGAGCTCTGGAAACACCATATATTTT
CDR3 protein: CASSPAGGSSGNTIYF

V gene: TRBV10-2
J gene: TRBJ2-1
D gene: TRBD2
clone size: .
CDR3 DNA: TGCGCCAGCAGTTCCCGCCTAGCGGCAAATGAGCAGTTCTTC
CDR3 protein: CASSSRLAANEQFF

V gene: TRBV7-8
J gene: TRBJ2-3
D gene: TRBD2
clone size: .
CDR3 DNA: TGTGCCAGCAGTTCGGGGGGGCAGACAGATACGCAGTATTTT
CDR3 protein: CASSSGGQTDTQYF

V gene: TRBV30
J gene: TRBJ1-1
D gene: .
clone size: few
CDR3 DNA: TGTGCCTGGAGAAAGGCAGGGGTATTCACTGAAGCTTTCTTT
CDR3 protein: CAWRKAGVFTEAFF

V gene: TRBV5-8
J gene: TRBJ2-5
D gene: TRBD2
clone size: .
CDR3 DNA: TGTGCCAGCAGCTTGGCCGGGGGGGGCGAGACCCAGTACTTC
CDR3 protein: CASSLAGGGETQYF

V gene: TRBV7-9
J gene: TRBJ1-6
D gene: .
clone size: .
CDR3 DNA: TGTGCCAGCAGCTTAGCTCAGTCGAACTCACCCCTCCACTTT
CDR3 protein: CASSLAQSNSPLHF

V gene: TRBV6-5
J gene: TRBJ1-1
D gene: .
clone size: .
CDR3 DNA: TGTGCCAGCAGTTTCACAGTGAACACTGAAGCTTTCTTT
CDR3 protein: CASSFTVNTEAFF

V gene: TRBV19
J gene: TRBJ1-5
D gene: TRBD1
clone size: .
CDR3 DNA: TGTGCCAGTAGCGGGACAGGGCACAATCAGCCCCAGCATTTT
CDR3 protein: CASSGTGHNQPQHF

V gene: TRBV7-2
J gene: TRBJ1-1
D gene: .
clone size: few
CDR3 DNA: TGTGCCAGCAGCTTATACCTATCCACTGAAGCTTTCTTT
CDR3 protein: CASSLYLSTEAFF

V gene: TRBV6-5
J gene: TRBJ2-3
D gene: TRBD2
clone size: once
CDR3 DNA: TGTGCCAGCAGCCCAGGACTAGCGAGCGCAGATACGCAGTATTTT
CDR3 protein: CASSPGLASADTQYF

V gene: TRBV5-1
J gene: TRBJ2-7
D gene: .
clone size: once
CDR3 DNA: TGCGCCAGCAGCTGGACTCCCGGGCGCGGCCGACGCGAGCAGTACTTC
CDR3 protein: CASSWTPGRGRREQYF

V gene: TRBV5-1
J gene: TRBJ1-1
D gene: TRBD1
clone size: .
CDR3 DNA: TGCGCCAGCGGTCCTGACAGGGTGGGGAACACTGAAGCTTTCTTT
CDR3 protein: CASGPDRVGNTEAFF

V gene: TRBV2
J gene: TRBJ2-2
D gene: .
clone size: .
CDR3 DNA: TGTGCCAGCAGTGAAAGGCTAGCGAGGACCGGGGAGCTGTTTTTT
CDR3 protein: CASSERLARTGELFF

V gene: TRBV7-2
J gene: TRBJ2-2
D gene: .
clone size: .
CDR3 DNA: TGTGCCAGCAGCCCACAACCCGGGGAGCTGTTTTTT
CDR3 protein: CASSPQPGELFF

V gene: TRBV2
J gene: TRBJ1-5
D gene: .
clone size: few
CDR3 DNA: TGTGCCAGCAATGGAGTAGCCAGACATCAGCCCCAGCATTTT
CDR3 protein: CASNGVARHQPQHF

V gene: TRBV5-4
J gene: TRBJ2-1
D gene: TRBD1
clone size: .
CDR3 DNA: TGTGCCAGCAGACCCGGACAGGGAATTTACAATGAGCAGTTCTTC
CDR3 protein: CASRPGQGIYNEQFF

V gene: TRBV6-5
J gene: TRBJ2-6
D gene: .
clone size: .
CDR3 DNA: TGTGCCAGCAGGCTGCGCTCTGGGGCCAACGTCCTGACTTTC
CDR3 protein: CASRLRSGANVLTF

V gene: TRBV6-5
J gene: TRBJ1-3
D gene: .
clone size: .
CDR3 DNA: TGTGCCAGCAGCACAGGGTTAGGAAACACCATATATTTT
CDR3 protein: CASSTGLGNTIYF

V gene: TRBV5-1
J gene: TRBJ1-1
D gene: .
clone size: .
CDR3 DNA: TGCGCCAGCAGCCCGGGACAAAGGACTGAAGCTTTCTTT
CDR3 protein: CASSPGQRTEAFF

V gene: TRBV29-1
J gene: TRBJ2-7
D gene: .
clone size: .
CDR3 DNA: TGCAGCGTTAATGGGGGGATGGATCCCTACGAGCAGTACTTC
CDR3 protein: CSVNGGMDPYEQYF

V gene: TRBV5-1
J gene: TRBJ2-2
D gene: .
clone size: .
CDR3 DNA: TGCGCCAGCAGCTCCGGGTACACCGGGGAGCTGTTTTTT
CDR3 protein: CASSSGYTGELFF

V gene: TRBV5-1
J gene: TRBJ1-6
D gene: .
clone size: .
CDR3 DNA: TGCGCCAGCAGCTTGGCCTGGGGCCGGGATTCACCCCTCCACTTT
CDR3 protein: CASSLAWGRDSPLHF

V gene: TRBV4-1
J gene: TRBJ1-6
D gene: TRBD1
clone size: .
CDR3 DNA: TGCGCCAGCAGTCCACAGGGGGCTCCTTGGAATTCACCCCTCCACTTT
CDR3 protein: CASSPQGAPWNSPLHF

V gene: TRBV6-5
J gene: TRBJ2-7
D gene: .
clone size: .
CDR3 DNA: TGTGCCAGCAGTTTTGGACAGTCTTCCTACGAGCAGTACTTC
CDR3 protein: CASSFGQSSYEQYF

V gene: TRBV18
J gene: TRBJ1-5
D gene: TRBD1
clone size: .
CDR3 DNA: TGTGCCAGCTCACTGGGACAGATTAGCAATCAGCCCCAGCATTTT
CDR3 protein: CASSLGQISNQPQHF

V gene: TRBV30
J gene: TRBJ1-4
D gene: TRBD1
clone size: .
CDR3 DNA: TGTGCCTGGAGTGGCTCGACAGGGTCGGTTAATGAAAAACTGTTTTTT
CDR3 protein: CAWSGSTGSVNEKLFF

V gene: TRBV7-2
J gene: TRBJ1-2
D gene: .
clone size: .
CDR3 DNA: TGTGCCAGCAGCTTAACGGCCAGGGTTACCTATGGCTACACCTTC
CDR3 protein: CASSLTARVTYGYTF